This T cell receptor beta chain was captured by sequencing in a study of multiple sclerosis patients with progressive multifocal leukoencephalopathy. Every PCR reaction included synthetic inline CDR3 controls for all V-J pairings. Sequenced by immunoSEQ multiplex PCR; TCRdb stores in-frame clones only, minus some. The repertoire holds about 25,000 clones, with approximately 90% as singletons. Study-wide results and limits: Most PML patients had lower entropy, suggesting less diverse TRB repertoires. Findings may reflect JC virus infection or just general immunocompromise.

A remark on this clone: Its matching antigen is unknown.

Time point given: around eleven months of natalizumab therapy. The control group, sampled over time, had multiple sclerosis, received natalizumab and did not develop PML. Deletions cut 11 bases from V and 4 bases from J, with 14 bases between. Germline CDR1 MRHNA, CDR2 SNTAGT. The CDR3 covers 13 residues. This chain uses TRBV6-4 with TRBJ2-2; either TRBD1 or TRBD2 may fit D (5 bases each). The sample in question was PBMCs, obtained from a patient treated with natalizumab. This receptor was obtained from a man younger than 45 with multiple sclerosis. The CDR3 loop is CASRGQPTGELFF. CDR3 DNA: TGTGCCTCGAGGGGCCAACCCACCGGGGAGCTGTTTTTT.